Each of the 30 T cell receptor beta chains below was sequenced from the same sample in a study of T cells in Graves' hyperthyroidism and ophthalmopathy. Amplification yielded TCR beta CDR3 regions, with RNA transcripts as the source. The HTBI primer set was used in a first-round RT-PCR of the TCR CDR3. TCRdb passed the multiplex PCR reads through MiXCR, listing each CDR3 protein once. The sample has approximately 600,000 distinct CDR3 sequences; 20% are singletons. Input material: blood. These TCRs come from a man under 40 with Graves' ophthalmopathy.

The CDR3 DNA reads TGTGCTAGTGGTTCCGGACAGGGGGCACTAGGTCTTGACACCGGGGAGCTGTTTTTT. Translated, it gives CASGSGQGALGLDTGELFF. V gene TRBV12-5 combines with J gene TRBJ2-2; TRBD1 matches 11 bases. The CDR3 sequence is 19 residues long. V was pared by 4 bases and J by 3 bases, with 13 bases of the junction left unmatched. Per germline, CDR1 LGHNT and CDR2 FRNRAP.

This clonotype was observed a handful of times. The rearrangement links TRBV28 to TRBJ2-2, with 7 nucleotides matching TRBD2. V gave up 6 bases and J gave up 4 bases; unmatched junction bases: 17. Germline CDR1 reads MDHEN; CDR2 reads SYDVKM. The CDR3 is made up of 18 amino acids. CDR3 DNA sequence: TGTGCCAGCAGCTATACCGGGCCAAGGGGAGGGTTCACCGGGGAGCTGTTTTTT. Encoded protein: CASSYTGPRGGFTGELFF. Supplemented by reference TRBV28 and TRBJ2-2, the full variable domain reads DVKVTQSSRYLVKRTGEKVFLECVQDMDHENMFWYRQDPGLGLRLIYFSYDVKMKEKGDIPEGYSVSREKKERFSLILESASTNQTSMYLCASSYTGPRGGFTGELFFGEGSRLTVL.

The chain carries TRBV2 and TRBJ2-2; a weak D match, TRBD1 (5 bases). The CDR3 is made up of 14 amino acids. Germline assignment: CDR1 SNHLY and CDR2 FYNNEI. Trimming stripped 3 bases from V and 0 bases from J, with 5 bases between. The DNA of the CDR3 is TGTGCCAGCAGTGACAGGGCGAACACCGGGGAGCTGTTTTTT. The encoded protein is CASSDRANTGELFF.

Ten or more counts support this clonotype. This chain links TRBV12-3 or TRBV12-4 with TRBJ2-5, with 10 bases matching TRBD1. V shed 5 bases, J shed 2 bases, and the junction held 17 bases outside the gene matches. The CDR3 covers 19 residues. The CDR3 DNA is TGTGCCAGCAGTCAAGACAGGGGGCTTAGAACGGGCGGGCAAGAGACCCAGTACTTC. Protein product: CASSQDRGLRTGGQETQYF.

This chain connects TRBV29-1 to TRBJ1-3; D may be TRBD1 (6 bases). The V end was cut by 7 bases, the J end by 4 bases, with 11 bases between. The CDR3 totals 12 residues. Germline V CDR1 and CDR2: SQVTM, ANQGSEA. CDR3 protein: CSATGRGNTIYF. The DNA for the CDR3 is TGCAGCGCTACAGGGCGGGGAAACACCATATATTTT.

The chain carries TRBV2 and TRBJ2-7, with 9 bases aligning to TRBD1. This CDR3 has 14 residues. Germline V CDR1 and CDR2: SNHLY, FYNNEI. Trimming at V came to 6 bases and at J to 3 bases, leaving 6 bases not matched to a gene. CDR3 bases: TGTGCCAGCAGACCCGGGGACAGGGACTACGAGCAGTACTTC. Residues: CASRPGDRDYEQYF.

This clonotype was observed a handful of times. The chain employs TRBV5-1 and TRBJ2-2; 10 bases are a match to TRBD2. Trimming removed 4 bases from V and 0 bases from J; junction bases left unmatched: 6. This CDR3 is built from 17 residues. The germline V gene encodes CDR1 SGHRS and CDR2 YFSETQ. The CDR3 DNA follows: TGCGCCAGCAGCACCGAACTAGCGGGGCCGAACACCGGGGAGCTGTTTTTT. Protein product: CASSTELAGPNTGELFF.

This clonotype appeared a single time. A single base separates this from a much larger clone, so it may be a read error. J is TRBJ2-1 and V is TRBV28; 7 bases align to TRBD1. Germline CDR1 and CDR2: MDHEN and SYDVKM. The CDR3 totals 15 residues. Trimming removed 1 base from V and 7 bases from J; junction bases left unmatched: 7. CDR3 sequence (DNA): TGTGCCAGCAGTTTATTAGGACAGGTGTGGAATGAGCAGTTCTTC. This encodes CASSLLGQVWNEQFF.

The CDR3 reads CASSPGPSFEQYF. In DNA, the CDR3 is TGTGCCAGCAGCCCTGGACCTTCTTTTGAGCAGTACTTC. V usage is TRBV13 and J usage is TRBJ2-1; D gene ambiguous. The end of the DNA aligns better with TRBJ2-7, so the J call may be wrong. The CDR3 is made up of 13 amino acids. Germline CDR1 and CDR2: PRHDT and FYEKMQ (reference sequence).

This clonotype was seen at least ten times. J is TRBJ1-2 and V is TRBV3-1; unclear D gene. This CDR3 is built from 13 residues. Germline V gene data show CDR1 as LGHDT and CDR2 as YNNKEL (reference sequence). The V end lost 0 bases, the J end lost 7 bases, and 9 bases lay between the germline ends. In nucleotides, the CDR3 is TGTGCCAGCAGCCAAGAATGGCTATCTGGCTACACCTTC. Translating gives CASSQEWLSGYTF.

Details on this clonotype: An end of the junction does not agree with germline; a read error may underlie this. The chain carries TRBV5-1 and TRBJ2-2; 10 nucleotides match TRBD2. CDR1 and CDR2 (germline): SGHRS, YFSETQ. The CDR3 has 17 residues. Here the CDR3 DNA reads TGCGCCAGCAGCTTACAGCGGGAGGGGTTTTTAACCGGGGAGCCGTTTTTT. Encoded protein: CASSLQREGFLTGEPFF.

This clonotype has at least ten counts. The chain carries TRBV7-8 and TRBJ1-2, with D possibly TRBD1 on 5 matching bases. Germline V lookup: CDR1 SGHVS, CDR2 FQNEAQ. Trimming took off 6 bases at V and 3 bases at J, with 14 bases between the two ends. The CDR3 runs to 14 residues. CDR3 nucleotides: TGTGCCAGCAGTCGCATTGGAGGGGACTATGGCTACACCTTC. This sequence encodes CASSRIGGDYGYTF. Variable domain in full (rest from reference TRBV7-8 and TRBJ1-2): GAGVSQSPRYKVAKRGQDVALRCDPISGHVSLFWYQQALGQGPEFLTYFQNEAQLDKSGLPSDRFFAERPEGSVSTLKIQRTQQEDSAVYLCASSRIGGDYGYTFGSGTRLTVV.

Many counts were recorded for this clonotype. The chain uses TRBV14 and TRBJ1-2, with D unclear. The CDR3 contains 14 residues. In germline, CDR1 is SGHDN, CDR2 FVKESK. V was clipped by 4 bases and J by 4 bases, with 13 bases between them. The DNA of the CDR3 is TGTGCCAGCAGCCCCGGTAGCACTGTCTATGGCTACACCTTC. As protein: CASSPGSTVYGYTF.

V and J are TRBV28 and TRBJ2-5; 8 bases match TRBD2. The last part of the DNA fits TRBJ2-1 better; the J call may be wrong. CDR1 MDHEN and CDR2 SYDVKM come from the germline V gene. The CDR3 loop spans 12 amino acids. In DNA form, the CDR3 reads TGTGCCAGCAGCCTACGCGGGGGGACCCAGTTCTTC. It is translated as CASSLRGGTQFF.

This clonotype was counted a few times. Being one base from a much bigger clone, this may be a read error. The V call is TRBV11-1, the J call TRBJ2-1, with D hard to call. Germline CDR1 SGHAT, CDR2 FQDESV (reference sequence). CDR3 size: 14 residues. The V and J ends lost 5 bases and 5 bases respectively, with 13 bases between them. CDR3 sequence: CASSPRVPNNEQFF. The CDR3 DNA reads TGTGCCAGCAGCCCCCGGGTCCCGAACAATGAGCAGTTCTTC.

This clonotype was recorded a few times. The rearrangement uses TRBV11-3 and TRBJ2-1; TRBD1 agrees at 10 bases. The CDR3 loop spans 17 amino acids. The germline CDR1 and CDR2 sequences are SGHNT and YENEEA. Trimming at V came to 4 bases and at J to 0 bases, leaving 6 bases not matched to a gene. The CDR3 coding sequence is TGTGCCAGCAGCTCGACAGGGGGCGAGGGCTCCTACAATGAGCAGTTCTTC. The encoded protein is CASSSTGGEGSYNEQFF.

The chain combines TRBV4-3 with TRBJ1-6; the D gene is possibly TRBD1 (5 bases). V dropped 0 bases and J dropped 10 bases, with 10 bases sitting between them. The CDR3 totals 14 residues. Germline V gene sequence: CDR1 LGHNA, CDR2 YSLEER. The CDR3 reads CASSQDQGGSPLHF. In DNA, the CDR3 is TGCGCCAGCAGCCAAGACCAGGGAGGGTCACCCCTCCACTTT.

This clonotype came up a few times. The gene calls are TRBV7-2 and TRBJ2-2, with no clear D. This CDR3 has 13 residues. Germline CDR1 SGHTA, CDR2 FQGNSA. With 4 bases removed from V and 9 bases from J, the gap between germline ends came to 12 bases. The CDR3 loop reads CASSYHITRELFF. The CDR3 bases are TGTGCCAGCAGCTACCACATAACCAGGGAGCTGTTTTTT.

This clonotype occurred many times. The rearrangement joins TRBV18 to TRBJ2-7; D possibly corresponds to TRBD1 (6 bases). The CDR3 length is 12 residues. Trimming took off 3 bases at V and 5 bases at J, with 8 bases between the two ends. Germline assignment: CDR1 KGHSH and CDR2 LQKENI. The CDR3 protein is CASSPNRDEQYF. In DNA form, the CDR3 reads TGTGCCAGCTCACCTAACAGGGACGAGCAGTACTTC. Looking up the rest from reference TRBV18 and TRBJ2-7 gives the full variable domain: NAGVMQNPRHLVRRRGQEARLRCSPMKGHSHVYWYRQLPEEGLKFMVYLQKENIIDESGMPKERFSAEFPKEGPSILRIQQVVRGDSAAYFCASSPNRDEQYFGPGTRLTVT.

This clonotype was counted ten times or more. The rearrangement links TRBV30 to TRBJ1-2, with D possibly matching TRBD1 (5 bases). The germline V and J ends were trimmed by 1 base and 3 bases, with 12 bases remaining between them. The CDR3 spans 14 residues. Germline V gene data show CDR1 as GTSNPN and CDR2 as SVGIG (reference sequence). The chain's CDR3 is CAWSDPTEDYGYTF. The CDR3 nucleotides are TGTGCCTGGAGTGACCCGACAGAGGACTATGGCTACACCTTC.

This chain uses TRBV7-9 with TRBJ2-7, with 10 bases fitting TRBD2. This CDR3 region has 13 residues. V trimming: 2 bases; J trimming: 8 bases; junction bases outside the gene matches: 3. CDR1 SEHNR and CDR2 FQNEAQ come from the germline V gene (reference sequence). CDR3: CASSLPSGSQQYF. Written as DNA, the CDR3 is TGTGCCAGCAGCTTACCTAGCGGGAGCCAGCAGTACTTC. The full variable domain, its missing parts supplied by reference TRBV7-9 and TRBJ2-7, is DTGVSQNPRHKITKRGQNVTFRCDPISEHNRLYWYRQTLGQGPEFLTYFQNEAQLEKSRLLSDRFSAERPKGSFSTLEIQRTEQGDSAMYLCASSLPSGSQQYFGPGTRLTVT.

V usage is TRBV28 and J usage is TRBJ2-4, with TRBD2 matching 7 bases. Germline V gene data show CDR1 as MDHEN and CDR2 as SYDVKM. V was clipped by 4 bases and J by 1 base; unmatched bases: 10. This CDR3 has 17 amino acids. DNA for the CDR3: TGTGCCAGCAGTTCTCCTTTACTAGCGTTTGCCAAAAACATTCAGTACTTC. Its translation: CASSSPLLAFAKNIQYF.

CDR3 region: CAWSVQRRVGYEQYF. The CDR3 DNA reads TGTGCCTGGAGTGTACAACGGCGGGTGGGCTACGAGCAGTACTTC. The chain couples TRBV30 to TRBJ2-7; D may be TRBD2 (5 bases). From germline, CDR1 is GTSNPN and CDR2 SVGIG (reference sequence). V was trimmed by 0 bases and J by 3 bases, leaving 15 bases between them. This CDR3 comprises 15 residues.

V and J are TRBV20-1 and TRBJ2-3, with D uncertain. The germline V gene has CDR1 DFQATT and CDR2 SNEGSKA (reference sequence). The CDR3 is 14 amino acids. Trimming cost V 0 bases and J 5 bases, with 12 bases left between them. CDR3 nucleotides: TGCAGTGCTAGAGATTACGACTTCAGAGATACGCAGTATTTT. Encoded protein: CSARDYDFRDTQYF.

This clonotype was observed a handful of times. The chain recombines TRBV9 with TRBJ2-5; D gene uncertain. The V end lost 1 base, the J end lost 5 bases, and 9 bases lay between the germline ends. Germline V lookup: CDR1 SGDLS, CDR2 YYNGEE. The CDR3 loop spans 13 amino acids. The CDR3 loop is CASSVYWYETQYF. In nucleotides, the CDR3 is TGTGCCAGCAGCGTATATTGGTACGAGACCCAGTACTTC. Based on the CDR3 plus reference TRBV9 and TRBJ2-5, the full variable domain is DSGVTQTPKHLITATGQRVTLRCSPRSGDLSVYWYQQSLDQGLQFLIQYYNGEERAKGNILERFSAQQFPDLHSELNLSSLELGDSALYFCASSVYWYETQYFGPGTRLLVL.

This clonotype came up a few times. The chain carries TRBV25-1 and TRBJ1-1; maybe TRBD1 (5 bases). The CDR3 contains 14 residues. Germline loops: CDR1 MGHDK, CDR2 SYGVNS. Trimming removed 4 bases at V and 3 bases at J, with 12 bases between. The CDR3 region has the DNA TGTGCCAGCAGTGTTCAGGGTCCGTACACTGAAGCTTTCTTT. This encodes CASSVQGPYTEAFF.

This clonotype was counted between two and nine times. The chain links TRBV29-1 to TRBJ2-3; unclear D gene. CDR3 length equals 15 residues. In germline, CDR1 is SQVTM, CDR2 ANQGSEA. V was trimmed by 0 bases and J by 0 bases, leaving 10 bases between them. The CDR3 loop is CSVEDRGASTDTQYF. The CDR3 DNA follows: TGCAGCGTTGAAGATCGAGGTGCTAGCACAGATACGCAGTATTTT.

Only one count was recorded for this clonotype. V and J are TRBV6-2 or TRBV6-3 and TRBJ1-6; D may be TRBD1 (6 bases). Trimming stripped 6 bases from V and 14 bases from J, with 20 bases between. Germline V gives CDR1 MNHEY, CDR2 SVGEGT. This CDR3 has 14 amino acids. The CDR3 DNA follows: TGTGCCAGCAGAAGGGAGGGGGGGCCTCTGGCCCTCCACTTT. This translates into CASRREGGPLALHF.

This clonotype was found many times. The rearrangement joins TRBV28 to TRBJ2-7; 7 nucleotides match TRBD1. The CDR3 is made up of 16 amino acids. V was pared by 5 bases and J by 6 bases, with 16 bases of the junction left unmatched. Germline CDR1 reads MDHEN; CDR2 reads SYDVKM. The CDR3 here is CASSILGTAKESEQYF. CDR3 coding DNA: TGTGCCAGCAGTATCCTAGGGACAGCAAAAGAATCCGAGCAGTACTTC.

CDR3 protein: CASSRVAGGWQFF. The DNA for the CDR3 is TGTGCCAGCAGTCGGGTAGCGGGAGGGTGGCAGTTCTTC. The chain is built from TRBV28 and TRBJ2-1; TRBD2 agrees at 11 bases. The CDR3 is 13 residues long. Germline V gene lookup returns CDR1 MDHEN and CDR2 SYDVKM. The ends lost 5 bases at V and 12 bases at J; junction bases unmatched: 6.